This is a list of T cell receptor beta chains from one sample in a study of cytomegalovirus exposure and HLA in healthy donors. TCRdb's table, derived via immunoSEQ multiplex PCR, lists solely in-frame clones and lacks some. The table shows some 150,000 clones, with more than 75% occurring only once. Sequences were obtained from PBMCs. The receptors here all came from a man younger than 35 in good health and CMV-seropositive. The CDR3 runs from the conserved cysteine through the conserved F or W. A D gene is named only where the DNA matches it firmly. Rows give clone size only sometimes, using once, few, many, or a class for an expanded clone.

CDR3 length	V gene	D gene	J gene	clone size	CDR3 DNA	CDR3 protein
15	TRBV7-9	.	TRBJ2-7	.	TGTGCCAGCAGCTTATTTGGGCAGGGGACCTACGAGCAGTACTTC	CASSLFGQGTYEQYF
15	TRBV5-1	.	TRBJ1-4	.	TGCGCCAGCAGCAGAACACAGGGAACTGTGGAAAAACTGTTTTTT	CASSRTQGTVEKLFF
14	TRBV5-1	.	TRBJ1-2	.	TGCGCCAGCAGCTTGAGGTCCGACAGCTATGGCTACACCTTC	CASSLRSDSYGYTF
15	TRBV25-1	TRBD2	TRBJ2-1	.	TGTGCCAGCAGGTCTAGCGGGGAATCCTACAATGAGCAGTTCTTC	CASRSSGESYNEQFF
13	TRBV6-1	.	TRBJ1-4	.	TGTGCCAGCAGTAAAGGAGAGAATGAAAAACTGTTTTTT	CASSKGENEKLFF
14	TRBV2	TRBD1	TRBJ1-1	few	TGTGCCAGCAGTGTGGGACAGCGGAACACTGAAGCTTTCTTT	CASSVGQRNTEAFF
15	TRBV5-4	.	TRBJ1-2	.	TGTGCCAGCAGCTTGAATGACAGAGCCTACTATGGCTACACCTTC	CASSLNDRAYYGYTF
14	TRBV5-1	TRBD1	TRBJ1-5	.	TGCGCCAGCAGCTTGGGGACAGGGGGTCAGCCCCAGCATTTT	CASSLGTGGQPQHF
12	TRBV5-4	.	TRBJ1-2	few	TGTGCCAGCAACGGGGGGGACTATGGCTACACCTTC	CASNGGDYGYTF
16	TRBV14	.	TRBJ2-1	.	TGTGCCAGCAGCCAAGAGAGGGGACTTCCAGGGAATGAGCAGTTCTTC	CASSQERGLPGNEQFF
12	TRBV7-9	.	TRBJ2-5	.	TGTGCCAGCAGCTTAGACGGGGAGACCCAGTACTTC	CASSLDGETQYF
16	TRBV14	TRBD2	TRBJ2-3	.	TGTGCCAGCAGCCAACTAGCGGGGGGGTACACAGATACGCAGTATTTT	CASSQLAGGYTDTQYF
13	TRBV27	.	TRBJ2-7	.	TGTGCCAGCGGTTCCTCAGGGCGACACGAGCAGTACTTC	CASGSSGRHEQYF
15	TRBV5-4	.	TRBJ1-4	.	TGTGCCAGCAGCTTGTCAACAGGTGGTAATGAAAAACTGTTTTTT	CASSLSTGGNEKLFF
15	TRBV28	.	TRBJ2-4	once	TGTGCCAGCAGTTCCACCGGGGAGGCTTGGGGCATTCAGTACTTC	CASSSTGEAWGIQYF
15	TRBV6-4	.	TRBJ1-2	few	TGTGCCAGCAGAGAAGGCCAGGGGTCAGGCTATGGCTACACCTTC	CASREGQGSGYGYTF
13	TRBV10-3	.	TRBJ2-2	.	TGTGCCTCCACCGGAGCGGGCATCGGGGAGCTGTTTTTT	CASTGAGIGELFF
15	TRBV6-1	TRBD2	TRBJ2-3	few	TGTGCCAGCACCCCTCTAGCGGGAGGGCCAGATACGCAGTATTTT	CASTPLAGGPDTQYF
16	TRBV11-2	.	TRBJ2-2	few	TGTGCCAGCAGCTTGGCCTGGCGGGATACCACCGGGGAGCTGTTTTTT	CASSLAWRDTTGELFF
15	TRBV7-9	.	TRBJ2-2	few	TGTTCCAGCAGCTACAGGGTACTTAGTGCCGGGGAGCTGTTTTTT	CSSSYRVLSAGELFF
13	TRBV2	TRBD1	TRBJ1-1	.	TGTGCCATCCGGGACAGGGAGAGCACTGAAGCTTTCTTT	CAIRDRESTEAFF
13	TRBV5-8	.	TRBJ1-1	few	TGTGCCAGCAGCTTGGAGGGAGGCACTGAAGCTTTCTTT	CASSLEGGTEAFF
14	TRBV7-9	.	TRBJ2-3	.	TGTGCCAGCAGCAGAACAGGGACCCCAGATACGCAGTATTTT	CASSRTGTPDTQYF
15	TRBV6-4	TRBD1	TRBJ2-2	few	TGTGCCAGCAGTGACGGGACAGGGGGCACCGGGGAGCTGTTTTTT	CASSDGTGGTGELFF
16	TRBV5-1	.	TRBJ2-1	.	TGCGCCAGCAGCTTGGTGGGCTCCTACTCCTCCAATGAGCAGTTCTTC	CASSLVGSYSSNEQFF
15	TRBV19	TRBD1	TRBJ1-1	.	TGTGCCAGTAGTACCAAAACAGGGGGGCACACTGAAGCTTTCTTT	CASSTKTGGHTEAFF
15	TRBV6-1	TRBD1	TRBJ1-1	.	TGTGCCAGCACTCTCGGGACAGGAATGAACACTGAAGCTTTCTTT	CASTLGTGMNTEAFF
16	TRBV6-4	.	TRBJ2-2	.	TGTGCCAGCAGTGACCCCCGACTAGTCGCGGCCGGGGAGCTGTTTTTT	CASSDPRLVAAGELFF
13	TRBV7-6	.	TRBJ2-1	.	TGTGCCAGCAGCCTGGAGTCTGGGAATGAGCAGTTCTTC	CASSLESGNEQFF
16	TRBV10-3	TRBD2	TRBJ2-3	.	TGTGCCATCAGGGTAATTAGCGGGGCCGACGGGGATACGCAGTATTTT	CAIRVISGADGDTQYF
14	TRBV19	TRBD1	TRBJ2-2	.	TGTGCCAGTATGGACAGGGCGGTCACCGGGGAGCTGTTTTTT	CASMDRAVTGELFF
18	TRBV9	TRBD1	TRBJ2-6	once	TGTGCCAGCAGCGCCACGACAGGGGTTGGCTCTGGGGCCAACGTCCTGACTTTC	CASSATTGVGSGANVLTF
16	TRBV7-9	.	TRBJ1-5	.	TGTGCCAGCAGTCTGTGGAGGGGTCGGAGCAATCAGCCCCAGCATTTT	CASSLWRGRSNQPQHF
15	TRBV4-1	.	TRBJ2-5	.	TGCGCCAGCAGCCAAGGGAGGTGGGGTGGGGAGACCCAGTACTTC	CASSQGRWGGETQYF
15	TRBV5-4	TRBD1	TRBJ2-7	.	TGTGCCAGCAGCTCCTGGACAGGAGACTACTACGAGCAGTACTTC	CASSSWTGDYYEQYF
15	TRBV6-5	.	TRBJ2-3	few	TGTGCCAGCAGTTACGAGCGGAGCGGCACAGATACGCAGTATTTT	CASSYERSGTDTQYF
12	TRBV7-9	.	TRBJ2-1	.	TGTGCCAGCAGCCTAACTAGTAATGAGCAGTTCTTC	CASSLTSNEQFF
16	TRBV6-4	TRBD2	TRBJ2-1	.	TGTGCCAGCAGTGACGCGGGGGGAAGCTCCTACAATGAGCAGTTCTTC	CASSDAGGSSYNEQFF
14	TRBV5-1	TRBD1	TRBJ2-2	.	TGCGCCAGCGCCGACAGGGGCGACACCGGGGAGCTGTTTTTT	CASADRGDTGELFF
16	TRBV5-1	TRBD2	TRBJ2-5	.	TGCGCCAGCAGCTTGGCAGGCGGGGGGGTTCAAGAGACCCAGTACTTC	CASSLAGGGVQETQYF
13	TRBV29-1	TRBD1	TRBJ2-7	.	TGCAGCGTTGAAGTCTCGGGACAGGGGGATAAGTACTTC	CSVEVSGQGDKYF
15	TRBV11-2	.	TRBJ2-5	.	TGTGCCAGCAGCTCAGGGACTCTGTACCAAGAGACCCAGTACTTC	CASSSGTLYQETQYF
17	TRBV4-3	TRBD1	TRBJ2-7	.	TGCGCCAGCAGCCAGGCCATTGCCGGGACAGGGAACTACGAGCAGTACTTC	CASSQAIAGTGNYEQYF
15	TRBV27	TRBD2	TRBJ2-7	.	TGTGCCAGCAGTTCCCCGGGACTAGGTTTTGGCGAGCAGTACTTC	CASSSPGLGFGEQYF
15	TRBV5-1	TRBD1	TRBJ2-1	.	TGCGCCAGCAGCTCCCGGACAGGGATGTCTGGTGAGCAGTTCTTC	CASSSRTGMSGEQFF
15	TRBV4-3	TRBD2	TRBJ2-3	.	TGCGCCAGCAGCCAAGGCGGGGGGGATACAGATACGCAGTATTTT	CASSQGGGDTDTQYF